The text below deals with one T cell receptor (beta chain). What it binds is unknown. Primers included in the PCR were 60 Vbeta and 13 Jbeta primers. Libraries were prepared by immunoSEQ multiplex PCR; TCRdb keeps only in-frame clonotypes and omits some of them. Of approximately 160,000 clones listed, 70% to 85% are singletons. The CDR3 sequence is 18 residues long. V lost 4 bases to trimming and J lost 0 bases; unmatched junction nucleotides: 7. Germline V CDR1 and CDR2: SGHAT, FQNNGV. This entry belongs to a study of cytomegalovirus exposure and HLA in healthy donors. Background on the study: A data release that came early held around 85 million unique TCRs from HLA-typed donors. Study observations and caveats: A list of more than 150 TCR beta chains associated with cytomegalovirus was given. A later analysis showed that HLA-associated TCR beta chains had undergone more clonal expansion than equally common others. Common viral pathogens seemed to be connected with several of the most significant clusters, according to a later analysis.

V and J are TRBV11-2 and TRBJ2-3; TRBD2 aligns across 13 bases. The sequenced sample consisted of PBMCs. The clonotype comes from a woman aged 25 to 39 in good health and CMV-seronegative. CDR3 nucleotide sequence: TGTGCCAGCAGCTCCGGGACTAGCGGGGACCTTAGCACAGATACGCAGTATTTT. Translating gives CASSSGTSGDLSTDTQYF. Variable domain in full (rest from reference TRBV11-2 and TRBJ2-3): EAGVAQSPRYKIIEKRQSVAFWCNPISGHATLYWYQQILGQGPKLLIQFQNNGVVDDSQLPKDRFSAERLKGVDSTLKIQPAKLEDSAVYLCASSSGTSGDLSTDTQYFGPGTRLTVL.